This T cell receptor beta chain comes out of a study of breast tumors, draining lymph nodes, adjacent tissues. Findings and caveats of the study: Tumor TCR diversity was below lymph nodes but above nontumor tissue. Findings are consistent with lymph node origin and intratumoral expansion of most tumor T cells. That most tumor T cells come from lymph nodes remained unproven. Luminal-like breast cancer showed significantly higher tumor–nontumor repertoire similarity than basal-like.

Germline assignment: CDR1 MNHEY and CDR2 SVGAGI. The CDR3 spans 12 residues. The germline V and J ends were trimmed by 7 bases and 5 bases, with 9 bases remaining between them. The lymph nodes were axillary draining lymph nodes from breast cancer patients. This clonotype came up many times. Antigen: not known. TCRdb reprocessed the multiplex PCR reads with MiXCR, giving one entry per CDR3 protein. Of approximately 300,000 distinct CDR3 sequences in the sample, 30% were seen once. The clonotype was recovered from a female donor with breast cancer. Some clones in this sample may be carry-over from other donors' samples. This chain uses TRBV6-5 with TRBJ2-1; D not resolved. The sequenced sample consisted of axillary lymph node tissue. The CDR3 loop reads CASTGENNEQFF. In nucleotides, the CDR3 is TGTGCCAGCACGGGCGAAAACAATGAGCAGTTCTTC.